Each of the 10 T cell receptor beta chains below was sequenced from the same sample in a study of blood T cell repertoires in COVID-19. Assay used: immunoSEQ multiplex PCR; TCRdb lists only in-frame clones, some missing. The table has 200,000 to 250,000 clones, more than 75% seen once. Sequenced material: peripheral blood. The receptors were gathered from a woman of 80 years or more with COVID-19, enrolled during active disease.

The chain recombines TRBV23-1 with TRBJ1-3, with D perhaps matching TRBD1 (6 bases). TRBV23-1 is designated an ORF whose function remains uncertain. Trimming shortened V by 6 bases and J by 5 bases, and 14 bases separated the two germline ends. This CDR3 is built from 14 residues. The CDR3 sequence is CASRFDRRRNTIYF. CDR3 nucleotide sequence: TGCGCCAGCAGGTTCGACAGGCGGAGAAACACCATATATTTT.

This clone showed up just once. The chain is built from TRBV27 and TRBJ1-1; weak D call: TRBD1 (6 bases). The V and J ends lost 6 bases and 1 base respectively, with 15 bases between them. The CDR3 covers 15 residues. Germline CDR1 MNHEY, CDR2 SMNVEV (reference sequence). CDR3 residues: CASRPLTGSNTEAFF. The DNA of the CDR3 is TGTGCCAGCAGACCACTGACAGGTTCGAACACTGAAGCTTTCTTT.

This chain links TRBV18 with TRBJ2-7, with 8 nucleotides matching TRBD2. The junction had 7 bases not matched to a gene; V was cut back by 4 bases and J by 2 bases. The CDR3 loop spans 15 amino acids. In germline, CDR1 is KGHSH, CDR2 LQKENI. The CDR3 here is CASSLSGDPTYEQYF. Here the CDR3 DNA reads TGTGCCAGCTCACTTAGCGGGGACCCCACCTACGAGCAGTACTTC.

The genes are TRBV6-4 and TRBJ2-3, with D possibly TRBD2 on 6 matching bases. The V gene lost 0 bases and the J gene lost 3 bases, with 10 bases spanning the gap. Germline V gives CDR1 MRHNA, CDR2 SNTAGT. The CDR3 runs 15 residues. CDR3 protein: CASSDSASDTDTQYF. The CDR3 nucleotides read TGTGCCAGCAGTGACTCGGCTAGCGATACAGATACGCAGTATTTT.

The chain employs TRBV12-5 and TRBJ2-5; D is uncertain. V lost 0 bases and J 6 bases, leaving 11 bases between the germline ends. The CDR3 is 14 residues long. Germline V gene lookup returns CDR1 LGHNT and CDR2 FRNRAP. CDR3 sequence (DNA): TGTGCTAGTGGTTTGGTATCCGCTAGGAAGACCCAGTACTTC. Protein sequence: CASGLVSARKTQYF.

V gene TRBV7-9 combines with J gene TRBJ1-3; D possibly corresponds to TRBD1 (5 bases). Trimming left V 6 bases short and J 1 base short, with 10 bases between. The CDR3 contains 14 residues. Germline V lookup: CDR1 SEHNR, CDR2 FQNEAQ (reference sequence). The CDR3 reads CASSSDRSGNTIYF. CDR3 bases: TGTGCCAGCAGTTCAGACAGATCTGGAAACACCATATATTTT.

The chain carries TRBV30 and TRBJ2-1, with a tentative D call TRBD2 (5 bases). In germline, CDR1 is GTSNPN, CDR2 SVGIG (reference sequence). Trimming took 1 base from V and 8 from J, leaving 6 bases between them. The CDR3 is made up of 11 amino acids. In nucleotides, the CDR3 is TGTGCCTGGAGTGGGCGGGATGAGCAGTTCTTC. Translated: CAWSGRDEQFF.

This chain uses TRBV5-8 with TRBJ2-2, with 10 bases identical to TRBD2. This CDR3 spans 19 amino acids. Germline assignment: CDR1 SGHTS and CDR2 YDEGEE. The V segment lost 4 bases and the J segment 3 bases; nucleotides outside the gene matches: 15. In nucleotides, the CDR3 is TGTGCCAGCAGCCCGTTGCTCCCTAGCGGGGGCTATCACACCGGGGAGCTGTTTTTT. Protein sequence: CASSPLLPSGGYHTGELFF.

The chain is built from TRBV6-6 and TRBJ1-5; 8 nucleotides line up with TRBD1. Germline-derived CDR1 and CDR2 are MNHNY and SVGAGI (reference sequence). With 10 bases clipped from V and 1 base from J, the junction kept 6 bases outside the gene matches. This CDR3 region has 14 residues. CDR3 sequence reads: CATYGQGSNQPQHF. CDR3 in DNA: TGTGCCACCTACGGACAGGGAAGCAATCAGCCCCAGCATTTT.

In nucleotides, the CDR3 is TGTGCCAGCAGCTTGGGGGGGCCCACTGAAGCTTTCTTT. Translated: CASSLGGPTEAFF. The chain couples TRBV7-3 to TRBJ1-1; tentative D call: TRBD1 (6 bases). This CDR3 has 13 amino acids. Germline V gene lookup returns CDR1 SGHTA and CDR2 FQGTGA. The ends were cut back, 3 bases at V and 4 bases at J, with 9 bases in the middle.